Listed here are 25 T cell receptor beta chains from one sample, sequenced in a study of blood T cell repertoires in COVID-19. Some clones are missing from TCRdb's copy, which holds only in-frame ones; the method was immunoSEQ multiplex PCR. The sample consists of about 15,000 clones, roughly 90% of them appearing once. The sequenced sample consisted of peripheral blood. The receptors derive from a human donor in a cohort sampled during active COVID-19.

This clone is categorized as medium-sized. This sequence joins TRBV3-1 (or the pseudogene TRBV3-2) and TRBJ1-1, with 7 positions matching TRBD1. This CDR3 region has 14 residues. Germline CDR1 LGHDT, CDR2 YNNKEL (reference sequence). V shed 4 bases and J 1 base; nucleotides not matched to a gene: 3. In DNA, the CDR3 is TGTGCCAGCAGCCTAAACAGGGGGAACACTGAAGCTTTCTTT. It specifies CASSLNRGNTEAFF.

This clone appeared a single time. This chain joins TRBV6-1 and TRBJ2-1; the D gene is possibly TRBD1 (6 bases). CDR1 MNHNS and CDR2 SASEGT come from the germline V gene. Trimming pared 3 bases from V and 3 bases from J, leaving 24 bases between. This CDR3 is 19 amino acids long. As DNA, the CDR3 is TGTGCCAGCAGTGACGGAAGGCTAGGGGGATCGGGTATCTACAATGAGCAGTTCTTC. Residues: CASSDGRLGGSGIYNEQFF.

The chain joins TRBV5-4 to TRBJ1-2, with a weak D call TRBD1 (6 bases). Germline V gives CDR1 SGHNT, CDR2 YYREEE (reference sequence). Trimming left V 1 base short and J 2 bases short, with 9 bases between. There are 14 residues in the CDR3. The CDR3 DNA reads as TGTGCCAGCAGCTTGCCCACAGGGAACTATGGCTACACCTTC. The encoded protein is CASSLPTGNYGYTF.

This CDR3 is CSVESGEDTQYF. In nucleotides, the CDR3 is TGCAGCGTTGAAAGTGGAGAGGATACGCAGTATTTT. The chain has TRBV29-1 and TRBJ2-3; D unclear. CDR1 is SQVTM and CDR2 is ANQGSEA in the germline V gene. The CDR3 totals 12 residues. V lost 2 bases and J 6 bases, leaving 9 bases between the germline ends.

This chain links TRBV24-1 with TRBJ2-2, with D tentatively TRBD2 (6 bases). Germline V gene sequence: CDR1 KGHDR, CDR2 SFDVKD. The CDR3 covers 15 residues. V was shortened by 12 bases and J by 1 base, with 17 bases between the two germline ends. CDR3: CAEPGTPVNTGELFF. The CDR3 nucleotides are TGTGCCGAGCCCGGGACTCCGGTGAACACCGGGGAGCTGTTTTTT.

The chain recombines TRBV18 with TRBJ1-2; no reliable D call. The CDR3 covers 13 residues. Trimming took off 2 bases at V and 8 bases at J, with 12 bases between the two ends. Per germline, CDR1 KGHSH and CDR2 LQKENI. The CDR3 DNA reads TGTGCCAGCTCACCATCGGCAAGCGGGGGCTACACCTTC. Translating it yields CASSPSASGGYTF.

The rearrangement links TRBV9 to TRBJ2-3, with D maybe TRBD2 (5 bases). Looked up from germline, CDR1 is SGDLS and CDR2 is YYNGEE. V shed 0 bases and J shed 6 bases, with 8 bases lying between them. The CDR3 is 13 amino acids. CDR3 in DNA: TGTGCCAGCAGCGTAGGAGGAGGCGATACGCAGTATTTT. Translating it yields CASSVGGGDTQYF.

This chain uses TRBV2 with TRBJ2-3; D not resolved. This CDR3 has 13 amino acids. V was pared by 3 bases and J by 6 bases, with 10 bases between. Germline V gives CDR1 SNHLY, CDR2 FYNNEI. CDR3 DNA: TGTGCCAGCAGTGATCCGTTTGAGGATACGCAGTATTTT. This encodes CASSDPFEDTQYF. Full variable domain (outside the CDR3, taken from reference TRBV2 and TRBJ2-3): EPEVTQTPSHQVTQMGQEVILRCVPISNHLYFYWYRQILGQKVEFLVSFYNNEISEKSEIFDDQFSVERPDGSNFTLKIRSTKLEDSAMYFCASSDPFEDTQYFGPGTRLTVL.

The rearrangement uses TRBV5-8 and TRBJ2-7, with 7 bases identical to TRBD1. The CDR3 is 15 residues long. Germline loops: CDR1 SGHTS, CDR2 YDEGEE. V was pared by 3 bases and J by 3 bases, with 9 bases of the junction left unmatched. DNA of the CDR3: TGTGCCAGCAGCTCCCCGACAGGGACACACTACGAGCAGTACTTC. Its protein product is CASSSPTGTHYEQYF.

This sequence joins TRBV4-2 and TRBJ1-1; D possibly corresponds to TRBD1 (6 bases). Trimming cost V 1 base and J 5 bases, with 17 bases left between them. The germline V gene has CDR1 LGHNA and CDR2 YNFKEQ. The CDR3 consists of 16 residues. CDR3 bases: TGTGCCAGCAGCCAAGGGGCGGGGGCCTCGGGGACTGAAGCTTTCTTT. It codes for CASSQGAGASGTEAFF.

The V and J genes are TRBV11-2 and TRBJ2-2, with 8 bases that match TRBD1. The CDR3 consists of 15 residues. Germline CDR1 SGHAT, CDR2 FQNNGV. V shed 3 bases and J 2 bases; nucleotides not matched to a gene: 2. Written as DNA, the CDR3 is TGTGCCAGCAGCTTCGGACAGGGAAACACCGGGGAGCTGTTTTTT. Translating gives CASSFGQGNTGELFF. Supplemented by reference TRBV11-2 and TRBJ2-2, the full variable domain reads EAGVAQSPRYKIIEKRQSVAFWCNPISGHATLYWYQQILGQGPKLLIQFQNNGVVDDSQLPKDRFSAERLKGVDSTLKIQPAKLEDSAVYLCASSFGQGNTGELFFGEGSRLTVL.

The genes are TRBV15 and TRBJ2-1, with TRBD1 matching 7 bases. This CDR3 has 16 amino acids. Germline values: CDR1 LNHNV, CDR2 YYDKDF (reference sequence). V lost 2 bases and J lost 0; bases outside the gene matches: 4. The CDR3 DNA is TGTGCCACCAGCAGAACGACAGGGAGCTCCTACAATGAGCAGTTCTTC. Its protein product is CATSRTTGSSYNEQFF.

The V and J genes are TRBV5-1 and TRBJ2-2; 7 bases are shared with TRBD1. The CDR3 covers 15 residues. CDR1 is SGHRS and CDR2 is YFSETQ in the germline V gene. Germline trimming cut 1 base from V and 1 base from J; bases unmatched to any gene: 1. The DNA for the CDR3 is TGCGCCAGCAGCTTGAGACAGGGGAACACCGGGGAGCTGTTTTTT. Encoded protein: CASSLRQGNTGELFF.

The CDR3 nucleotides read TGTGCCATCAGCGAGCAGAAAATGAATGGTCAACTGTTTTTT. Protein product: CAISEQKMNGQLFF. This chain joins TRBV10-3 and TRBJ1-4; D uncertain. Looked up from germline, CDR1 is ENHRY and CDR2 is SYGVKD. This CDR3 is 14 amino acids long. Between the trimmed V and J ends, which lost 6 bases and 12 bases, there was a span of 20 bases.

This clone appeared a single time. The chain recombines TRBV24-1 with TRBJ2-5; perhaps TRBD2 as D (7 bases). From germline, CDR1 is KGHDR and CDR2 SFDVKD. This CDR3 is built from 13 residues. Deletions cut 8 bases from V and 4 bases from J, with 13 bases between. The CDR3 bases are TGTGCCACCAAGACGGGGGGCGGAGAGACCCAGTACTTC. It is translated as CATKTGGGETQYF.

The V call is TRBV9, the J call TRBJ2-1, with TRBD2 matching over 10 bases. V was clipped by 3 bases and J by 4 bases; unmatched bases: 4. CDR1 is SGDLS and CDR2 is YYNGEE in the germline V gene. This CDR3 region has 15 residues. In DNA form, the CDR3 reads TGTGCCAGCAGCGAAACTAGCGGGATTTACAATGAGCAGTTCTTC. Its protein product is CASSETSGIYNEQFF.

This clone was detected a few times. The chain has TRBV28 and TRBJ1-6; TRBD1 aligns across 7 bases. V lost 3 bases to trimming and J lost 7 bases; unmatched junction nucleotides: 6. This CDR3 spans 15 amino acids. The germline V gene encodes CDR1 MDHEN and CDR2 SYDVKM. The CDR3 nucleotides are TGTGCCAGCAGTTTCCTGACAGGGTCGAATTCACCCCTCCACTTT. This gives the protein CASSFLTGSNSPLHF.

The chain couples TRBV4-1 to TRBJ1-1, with a tentative D call TRBD1 (6 bases). V was shortened by 1 base and J by 7 bases, with 10 bases between the two germline ends. The germline gives CDR1 MGHRA, CDR2 YSYEKL. This CDR3 has 13 amino acids. CDR3 sequence reads: CASSQGDTNEAFF. CDR3 nucleotide sequence: TGCGCCAGCAGCCAAGGGGACACAAATGAAGCTTTCTTT.

This clone was seen a single time. The genes are TRBV4-1 and TRBJ1-2, with 7 positions matching TRBD1. Germline-derived CDR1 and CDR2 are MGHRA and YSYEKL. The CDR3 length is 15 residues. With V trimmed by 4 bases and J by 8 bases, 13 bases remained unmatched. The CDR3 DNA is TGCGCCAGCAGCCCAGCATTACAGGGGCGAGGGGGCTACACCTTC. This codes for CASSPALQGRGGYTF.

The genes are TRBV3-1 (or the pseudogene TRBV3-2) and TRBJ1-1; TRBD1 might be the D (5 bases). Germline V gives CDR1 LGHDT, CDR2 YNNKEL (reference sequence). V dropped 6 bases and J dropped 5 bases, with 13 bases sitting between them. This CDR3 contains 13 residues. The CDR3 bases are TGTGCCAGCAGAGGAGGGGCTTGGACTGAAGCTTTCTTT. Translated, it gives CASRGGAWTEAFF.

The gene calls are TRBV4-2 and TRBJ1-6, with TRBD1 matching over 12 bases. This CDR3 comprises 15 residues. The germline V gene has CDR1 LGHNA and CDR2 YNFKEQ. The V segment lost 3 bases and the J segment 9 bases; nucleotides outside the gene matches: 3. In DNA, the CDR3 is TGTGCCAGCAGCCAGGGACAGGGGGCTGGTTCACCCCTCCACTTT. Its translation is CASSQGQGAGSPLHF.

The chain combines TRBV7-8 with TRBJ2-7, with D possibly being TRBD2 (6 bases). Germline V CDR1 and CDR2: SGHVS, FQNEAQ. The CDR3 length is 14 residues. Trimming stripped 1 base from V and 2 bases from J, with 9 bases between. CDR3 bases: TGTGCCAGCAGCTTAGGTCCGGGGGCCTACGAGCAGTACTTC. This sequence encodes CASSLGPGAYEQYF.

The rearrangement joins TRBV5-4 to TRBJ2-7; D is possibly TRBD2 (5 bases). V lost 0 bases and J lost 6, with 13 bases in between. The germline V gene has CDR1 SGHNT and CDR2 YYREEE (reference sequence). This CDR3 comprises 14 residues. CDR3 loop: CASSLGARDGEQYF. CDR3 in DNA: TGTGCCAGCAGCTTGGGTGCGAGGGATGGCGAGCAGTACTTC.

In this sample, this clone turned up once. This chain joins TRBV18 and TRBJ1-2; 9 bases align to TRBD1. Germline V CDR1 and CDR2: KGHSH, LQKENI. The ends lost 0 bases at V and 2 bases at J; junction bases unmatched: 1. There are 15 residues in the CDR3. The CDR3 bases are TGTGCCAGCTCACCACCGGGACAGGGAAACTATGGCTACACCTTC. Residues: CASSPPGQGNYGYTF.

J is TRBJ2-5 and V is TRBV11-3; a weak D match, TRBD2 (6 bases). Germline CDR1 reads SGHNT; CDR2 reads YENEEA. V gave up 5 bases and J gave up 4 bases, with 17 bases separating them. This CDR3 is built from 15 residues. The CDR3 here is CASSQGLGRVETQYF. As DNA, the CDR3 is TGTGCCAGCAGCCAGGGACTCGGGCGGGTAGAGACCCAGTACTTC. Based on the CDR3 plus reference TRBV11-3 and TRBJ2-5, the full variable domain is EAGVVQSPRYKIIEKKQPVAFWCNPISGHNTLYWYLQNLGQGPELLIRYENEEAVDDSQLPKDRFSAERLKGVDSTLKIQPAELGDSAVYLCASSQGLGRVETQYFGPGTRLLVL.